The rows below give T cell receptor beta chains drawn from one sample of a study of graft-versus-host responses after intestinal transplantation. The protocol was immunoSEQ multiplex PCR, while the TCRdb copy is restricted to in-frame clones and leaves out a portion. The sample holds nearly 25,000 clones, about 40% seen once. This specimen was alloreactive CD4+ T cells from a mixed lymphocyte reaction culture, taken before intestinal transplant. Every receptor here comes from a human patient who received an intestinal transplant. CDR3s include the opening cysteine and the closing phenylalanine or tryptophan. The order of the fields is V gene, CDR3 length, CDR3 protein.

TRBV10-3 16 CAISETSGSSYNEQFF
TRBV7-2 13 CASRLDYYNEQFF
TRBV11-2 15 CASSLGYRTNSPLHF
TRBV11-2 17 CASSLMWGGRSGNTIYF
TRBV6-5 16 CASSYMGPGGNQPQHF
TRBV7-9 15 CASSLRRASTDTQYF
TRBV29-1 14 CSVEDTGGTYGYTF
TRBV2 15 CASGRAGSSSYEQYF
TRBV30 13 CAWKGTVNTEAFF
TRBV7-2 14 CASSLDRGTDTQYF
TRBV5-4 14 CASSKQDVYNEQFF
TRBV6-5 14 CASSYAGWGETQYF
TRBV6-5 14 CASSYWDSKHIQYF
TRBV2 15 CATALRGVLAYEQYF
TRBV4-1 19 CASSQDQGLAGGSNNEQFF
TRBV10-3 14 CAISESLGSQPQHF
TRBV6-5 13 CASSRGLNSPLHF
TRBV4-2 15 CASSQGLTTYNEQFF
TRBV5-1 16 CASSLASSPGTGELFF
TRBV4-3 15 CASSRGTAPNYGYTF
TRBV7-2 15 CASSLVGTTTRTQYF
TRBV2 13 CASRRTGFHEQYF
TRBV2 16 CASIAVAGDRTGELFF
TRBV6-5 15 CASSYRQATNSPLHF
TRBV7-9 14 CASSRNKGGYEQYF
TRBV27 14 CASSTGGVPYEQYF
TRBV2 12 CASSFGSYEQYF
TRBV4-1 18 CASSQAPYGPQGNQPQHF
TRBV18 14 CASSPPQFQETQYF
TRBV6-6 13 CASSGGGHNEQFF
TRBV28 14 CASSFSGRGDTQYF
TRBV27 13 CASSLSGAAELFF
TRBV5-1 13 CASSPGPSWEQFF
TRBV21-1 17 CASSKGRIGGIQETQYF
TRBV30 14 CAWSARLMNTEAFF
TRBV27 14 CASSWGQASYEQYF
TRBV2 14 CASSESREIIGYTF
TRBV6-5 16 CASSYSYFSGANVLTF
TRBV28 16 CASSQTSGLGANVLTF
TRBV6-5 15 CASSYSTRRADTQYF
TRBV6-1 20 CASSGFQGASTLVVTGELFF
TRBV5-5 13 CAVAARFADTQYF
TRBV28 12 CANVADGQPQHF
TRBV4-2 15 CASSQLPGQVSPLHF
TRBV5-6 15 CASSFGTGGRETQYF
TRBV28 14 CASRGAGDWEKLFF
TRBV29-1 15 CSADSPGGAYNEQFF
TRBV11-2 13 CASSPQIADTQYF
TRBV5-1 18 CASSLVSSGRPGTGELFF
TRBV7-9 14 CASSGTVNTGELFF
TRBV7-8 18 CASRLETSGRAIINEQFF
TRBV5-1 15 CASSPTGPLTDTQYF
TRBV6-5 15 CASSYSLRGQETQYF
TRBV11-2 15 CASSLDYLPYNEQFF
TRBV19 14 CASSILAVTGELFF